Presented here are 9 T cell receptor beta chains from one specimen sequenced in a study of blood T cell repertoires in COVID-19. Clones were read by immunoSEQ multiplex PCR, and TCRdb kept only the in-frame ones, dropping some. Altogether over 200,000 clones are present, about 80% being singletons, with the ten largest covering roughly 2.6%. The sequenced sample was peripheral blood. The receptors derive from a woman in her thirties or forties with active or convalescent COVID-19.

The chain joins TRBV7-6 to TRBJ2-1; TRBD2 matches 9 bases. V was pared by 1 base and J by 4 bases, with 5 bases of the junction left unmatched. This CDR3 contains 16 residues. Germline CDR1 and CDR2: SGHVS and FNYEAQ. The chain's CDR3 is CASSLGGGGAYNEQFF. In DNA form, the CDR3 reads TGTGCCAGCAGCTTAGGTGGCGGGGGGGCTTACAATGAGCAGTTCTTC.

This chain connects TRBV5-1 to TRBJ2-7; TRBD2 is a possible D gene (6 bases). The CDR3 length is 14 residues. Germline CDR1 and CDR2: SGHRS and YFSETQ. Trimming took 2 bases from V and 1 from J, leaving 10 bases between them. The CDR3 DNA reads as TGCGCCAGCAGCTTTTCGGGGGATTCCTACGAGCAGTACTTC. Its translation is CASSFSGDSYEQYF.

The chain has TRBV4-2 and TRBJ2-3, with D perhaps matching TRBD1 (5 bases). Germline CDR1 reads LGHNA; CDR2 reads YNFKEQ. The V gene lost 1 base and the J gene lost 2 bases, with 10 bases spanning the gap. CDR3 length equals 15 residues. CDR3 DNA sequence: TGTGCCAGCAGCCAAGTGGCAGGGTACACAGATACGCAGTATTTT. Translation: CASSQVAGYTDTQYF.

CDR3 sequence: CASSDRNGYTF. CDR3 coding DNA: TGCGCCAGCAGTGACAGAAATGGCTACACCTTC. The chain links TRBV10-2 to TRBJ1-2; D not resolved. There are 11 residues in the CDR3. Deletions cut 3 bases from V and 6 bases from J, with 5 bases between. Germline CDR1 WSHSY, CDR2 SAAADI.

About this clone itself: One junction end disagrees with the germline gene, perhaps due to a read error. The chain links TRBV12-3 or TRBV12-4 to TRBJ2-1; 9 nucleotides align to TRBD2. The CDR3 totals 12 residues. The DNA of the CDR3 is TGTGCCAGCAGTTCATCCGGGACTAGCACGGTCTTC. Protein: CASSSSGTSTVF.

The rearrangement links TRBV3-1 (or the pseudogene TRBV3-2) to TRBJ2-3, with a possible D match to TRBD2 (6 bases). The CDR3 totals 14 residues. Germline V CDR1 and CDR2: LGHDT, YNNKEL (reference sequence). The V end lost 1 base, the J end lost 2 bases, and 7 bases lay between the germline ends. The CDR3: CASSQGTTTDTQYF. Here the CDR3 DNA reads TGTGCCAGCAGCCAAGGGACTACCACAGATACGCAGTATTTT.

V is TRBV2 and J is TRBJ2-7; maybe TRBD1 (6 bases). V lost 7 bases and J lost 3, with 10 bases in between. Per germline, CDR1 SNHLY and CDR2 FYNNEI. This CDR3 is 12 amino acids long. In DNA, the CDR3 is TGTGCCAGCAAGACGGACAGCTACGAGCAGTACTTC. Amino acids: CASKTDSYEQYF.

The chain joins TRBV20-1 to TRBJ2-7, with D unclear. The CDR3 extends over 11 amino acids. In germline, CDR1 is DFQATT, CDR2 SNEGSKA (reference sequence). The V end was cut by 6 bases, the J end by 2 bases, with 8 bases between. The CDR3 nucleotides read TGCAGTGCGCTAGTAGCCTACGAGCAGTACTTC. Its translation is CSALVAYEQYF.

The rearrangement links TRBV7-9 to TRBJ1-1; D gene ambiguous. Looked up from germline, CDR1 is SEHNR and CDR2 is FQNEAQ (reference sequence). With 5 bases removed from V and 4 bases from J, the gap between germline ends came to 11 bases. The CDR3 totals 13 residues. DNA of the CDR3: TGTGCCAGCAGCCCCGATGAAGCCACTGAAGCTTTCTTT. Its protein product is CASSPDEATEAFF.